One sample yielded the 24 T cell receptor beta chains listed below, sequenced in a study of post-analysis software for immune sequencing data. Unique molecular identifiers had been added to the TCR beta cDNA libraries. Each CDR3 protein gets one entry after TCRdb re-called the PCR reads with MiXCR. The sample has hundreds of thousands of distinct CDR3 sequences, around 64% seen once; the top ten hold about 10%. Overall study findings and caveats: In patients, about five TRBV segments were more frequent than in controls, with TRBV5-6, TRBV5-1 and TRBV20-1 among them.

Their antigen targets remain unknown. Sequencing input: blood. The receptor set was obtained from a girl aged 2-9 years with multiple sclerosis.

V gene TRBV24-1 combines with J gene TRBJ1-5; possible D gene TRBD1, 5 bases. Germline V CDR1 and CDR2: KGHDR, SFDVKD. V was pared by 4 bases and J by 6 bases, with 9 bases between. This CDR3 comprises 13 residues. The CDR3 protein is CATSDGGTQPQHF. CDR3 bases: TGTGCCACCAGTGACGGGGGAACTCAGCCCCAGCATTTT.

The CDR3 reads CASTGARGGDTQYF. In nucleotides, the CDR3 is TGTGCCAGCACCGGGGCCCGGGGGGGAGATACGCAGTATTTT. The chain couples TRBV7-9 to TRBJ2-3; 8 nucleotides line up with TRBD2. V shed 7 bases, J shed 5 bases, and the junction held 8 bases outside the gene matches. Germline CDR1 is SEHNR and CDR2 is FQNEAQ (reference sequence). The CDR3 has 14 residues.

The chain recombines TRBV6-5 with TRBJ1-5, with D maybe TRBD1 (5 bases). Trimming stripped 10 bases from V and 5 bases from J, with 15 bases between. The CDR3 contains 13 residues. The germline V gene has CDR1 MNHEY and CDR2 SVGAGI. The CDR3 loop is CATWDGFDQPQHF. CDR3 coding DNA: TGTGCCACCTGGGACGGATTTGATCAGCCCCAGCATTTT.

The V gene is TRBV20-1, the J gene TRBJ2-7; D perhaps matches TRBD1 (6 bases). The CDR3 is made up of 13 amino acids. V was trimmed by 3 bases and J by 4 bases, leaving 13 bases between them. Per the germline V gene, CDR1 is DFQATT and CDR2 is SNEGSKA (reference sequence). The chain's CDR3 is CSASGGRGYEQYF. CDR3 DNA sequence: TGCAGTGCTAGTGGGGGTAGGGGGTACGAGCAGTACTTC.

The chain employs TRBV3-1 and TRBJ2-5; no clear D. The CDR3 is 14 amino acids. Germline values: CDR1 LGHDT, CDR2 YNNKEL (reference sequence). V was shortened by 4 bases and J by 1 base, with 10 bases between the two germline ends. The CDR3 coding sequence is TGTGCCAGCAGCCTTTGGGCCATCCAAGAGACCCAGTACTTC. Its protein is CASSLWAIQETQYF.

The J gene is TRBJ1-1, the V gene TRBV6-5, with D possibly matching TRBD1 (5 bases). Germline values: CDR1 MNHEY, CDR2 SVGAGI. There are 13 residues in the CDR3. Trimming cost V 2 bases and J 1 base, with 5 bases left between them. The CDR3 nucleotides read TGTGCCAGCAGTTACGGGACGAACACTGAAGCTTTCTTT. This codes for CASSYGTNTEAFF.

The chain is built from TRBV9 and TRBJ2-3; TRBD2 matches at 12 bases. The V and J ends lost 0 bases and 6 bases, in that order; junction bases with no gene match: 5. Germline loops: CDR1 SGDLS, CDR2 YYNGEE. CDR3 size: 16 residues. The DNA of the CDR3 is TGTGCCAGCAGCGTAGAGACTAGCGGGAGTACTGATACGCAGTATTTT. This codes for CASSVETSGSTDTQYF.

This clonotype has a handful of counts. The V and J genes are TRBV11-2 and TRBJ2-1, with a weak D call TRBD1 (7 bases). The V and J ends lost 5 bases and 6 bases respectively, with 20 bases between them. Germline values: CDR1 SGHAT, CDR2 FQNNGV. The CDR3 is 16 amino acids. DNA for the CDR3: TGTGCCAGCAGCGGCAGGGGGAGAGGCGGGATCAATGAGCAGTTCTTC. Translated: CASSGRGRGGINEQFF. Full variable domain (missing parts from reference TRBV11-2 and TRBJ2-1): EAGVAQSPRYKIIEKRQSVAFWCNPISGHATLYWYQQILGQGPKLLIQFQNNGVVDDSQLPKDRFSAERLKGVDSTLKIQPAKLEDSAVYLCASSGRGRGGINEQFFGPGTRLTVL.

In its sample, this clonotype was seen a few times. The chain combines TRBV7-2 with TRBJ2-7; 7 positions agree with TRBD1. Germline loops: CDR1 SGHTA, CDR2 FQGNSA. The CDR3 contains 14 residues. V trimming: 4 bases; J trimming: 2 bases; junction bases outside the gene matches: 5. Written as DNA, the CDR3 is TGTGCCAGCAGCTCAGGGACAGACCCCTACGAGCAGTACTTC. This translates into CASSSGTDPYEQYF.

This clonotype was detected once. One end of the junction fails to match germline, which may point to a read error. V and J are TRBV12-3 or TRBV12-4 and TRBJ2-6, with a weak D call TRBD1 (5 bases). The CDR3 totals 14 residues. The CDR3, as DNA: TGTGCCAGCACCTCCAGCTCTGGGGCCAACGTCCTGACTTTT. It encodes CASTSSSGANVLTF.

V gene TRBV7-2 combines with J gene TRBJ2-5; D is unclear. Trimming shortened V by 6 bases and J by 0 bases, and 8 bases separated the two germline ends. The length of the CDR3 is 13 residues. Germline-derived CDR1 and CDR2 are SGHTA and FQGNSA. The CDR3 sequence is CASRTPYQETQYF. CDR3 sequence (DNA): TGTGCCAGCAGAACACCGTACCAAGAGACCCAGTACTTC.

The V call is TRBV9, the J call TRBJ2-3; D may be TRBD2 (6 bases). The germline gives CDR1 SGDLS, CDR2 YYNGEE. There are 12 residues in the CDR3. Trimming pared 2 bases from V and 8 bases from J, leaving 9 bases between. The CDR3 region is CASSVGSTTQYF. The CDR3 DNA reads as TGTGCCAGCAGCGTCGGGAGTACTACGCAGTATTTT. The entire variable domain, with the rest obtained from reference TRBV9 and TRBJ2-3, is as follows: DSGVTQTPKHLITATGQRVTLRCSPRSGDLSVYWYQQSLDQGLQFLIQYYNGEERAKGNILERFSAQQFPDLHSELNLSSLELGDSALYFCASSVGSTTQYFGPGTRLTVL.

The chain has TRBV7-2 and TRBJ2-1; 8 bases match TRBD2. The ends lost 5 bases at V and 6 bases at J; junction bases unmatched: 9. In germline, CDR1 is SGHTA, CDR2 FQGNSA. The CDR3 loop spans 15 amino acids. This CDR3 is CASSPEREIGNEQFF. The CDR3 DNA is TGTGCCAGCAGCCCAGAGCGGGAGATCGGCAATGAGCAGTTCTTC. Filled out from reference TRBV7-2 and TRBJ2-1, the complete variable domain reads GAGVSQSPSNKVTEKGKDVELRCDPISGHTALYWYRQSLGQGLEFLIYFQGNSAPDKSGLPSDRFSAERTGGSVSTLTIQRTQQEDSAVYLCASSPEREIGNEQFFGPGTRLTVL.

This chain joins TRBV5-1 and TRBJ2-3, with TRBD2 matching 9 bases. The V gene end was trimmed by 4 bases and the J gene end by 6 bases; junction bases not matched to a gene: 12. The CDR3 covers 16 residues. The V gene's germline CDR1 is SGHRS and CDR2 YFSETQ. CDR3 region: CASSEPAGGLPDTQYF. Written as DNA, the CDR3 is TGCGCCAGCAGCGAGCCAGCGGGGGGCTTGCCGGATACGCAGTATTTT.

V is TRBV12-3 or TRBV12-4 and J is TRBJ2-1, with D perhaps given as TRBD1 or TRBD2 (5 bases each). The CDR3 has 14 amino acids. V dropped 6 bases and J dropped 6 bases, with 15 bases sitting between them. CDR3 DNA sequence: TGTGCCAGCAGCAAGCCCGGGGCCATCAATGAGCAGTTCTTC. This sequence encodes CASSKPGAINEQFF.

The chain combines TRBV7-9 with TRBJ2-5, with TRBD1 matching 11 bases. The length of the CDR3 is 16 residues. Germline V CDR1 and CDR2: SEHNR, FQNEAQ (reference sequence). Trimming cost V 4 bases and J 5 bases; bases outside gene matches: 9. The CDR3 reads CASSYHRGQGEETQYF. For the CDR3, the DNA is TGTGCCAGCAGCTACCATAGGGGACAGGGGGAGGAGACCCAGTACTTC.

This clonotype has a single count. The chain recombines TRBV12-3 or TRBV12-4 with TRBJ2-1; the match to TRBD2 covers 9 bases. V gave up 6 bases and J gave up 8 bases; unmatched junction bases: 11. This CDR3 has 15 amino acids. The CDR3 sequence is CASSLPGLAFHEQFF. Here the CDR3 DNA reads TGTGCCAGCAGCTTACCGGGACTAGCATTTCATGAGCAGTTCTTC.

Of note for this clonotype: Because the CDR3's place on the DNA is in doubt, the DNA is left out and the CDR3 is given as listed by TCRdb. The chain is built from TRBV7-9 and TRBJ1-2; TRBD1 is taken as the D call from the table, unchecked against the DNA. The germline V gene encodes CDR1 SEHNR and CDR2 FQNEAQ (reference sequence). The CDR3 is made up of 12 amino acids, end residues included. The CDR3 here is CASSFGPGGYTF.

V and J are TRBV13 and TRBJ2-7, with 7 bases fitting TRBD2. The J segment lost 0 bases and the V segment lost 5 bases, leaving 7 bases of the junction unmatched. Germline CDR1 PRHDT, CDR2 FYEKMQ (reference sequence). The CDR3 sequence is 15 residues long. The CDR3 nucleotides are TGTGCCAGCAGCCCCGGCGGGAGCTTCTCCTACGAGCAGTACTTC. Residues: CASSPGGSFSYEQYF.

The chain joins TRBV7-2 to TRBJ2-1; D is ambiguous. Deletions cut 5 bases from V and 0 bases from J, with 8 bases between. The CDR3 runs 14 residues. Germline V gene lookup returns CDR1 SGHTA and CDR2 FQGNSA. CDR3 residues: CASSVPISYNEQFF. The CDR3 nucleotides are TGTGCCAGCAGCGTACCAATCTCCTACAATGAGCAGTTCTTC.

CDR3 in amino acids: CASSLASSGKSSYEQYF. CDR3 in DNA: TGTGCCAGCAGCTTAGCGTCTAGCGGGAAGAGCTCCTACGAGCAGTACTTC. The chain uses TRBV7-2 and TRBJ2-7; 9 bases are shared with TRBD2. The J segment lost 0 bases and the V segment lost 0 bases, leaving 6 bases of the junction unmatched. Germline assignment: CDR1 SGHTA and CDR2 FQGNSA. The CDR3 loop spans 17 amino acids.

The CDR3 bases are TGTGCCAGCAGCTTAGGGGACAGGGTATTCTCCACCTTC. Its protein product is CASSLGDRVFSTF. The chain has TRBV7-9 and TRBJ1-2; 9 bases map to TRBD1. After removal of 1 base from V and 13 bases from J, the junction contained 7 bases not matched to a gene. CDR3 size: 13 residues. Germline CDR1 SEHNR, CDR2 FQNEAQ (reference sequence). Based on the CDR3 plus reference TRBV7-9 and TRBJ1-2, the full variable domain is DTGVSQNPRHKITKRGQNVTFRCDPISEHNRLYWYRQTLGQGPEFLTYFQNEAQLEKSRLLSDRFSAERPKGSFSTLEIQRTEQGDSAMYLCASSLGDRVFSTFGSGTRLTVV.

This clonotype is a singleton in its sample. The rearrangement uses TRBV4-3 and TRBJ2-6; 11 positions match TRBD1. CDR1 is LGHNA, CDR2 YSLEER, per germline. This CDR3 is 18 amino acids long. Trimming at V came to 1 base and at J to 2 bases, leaving 4 bases not matched to a gene. In DNA, the CDR3 is TGCGCCAGCAGCCAAGCCGGACAGGGGGCGCCTGGGGCCAACGTCCTGACTTTC. Translating gives CASSQAGQGAPGANVLTF.

As DNA, the CDR3 is TGTGCCAGCAGTGACGTGGCAGGAAACACCATATATTTT. As protein: CASSDVAGNTIYF. The V gene is TRBV25-1, the J gene TRBJ1-3; D is ambiguous. In germline, CDR1 is MGHDK, CDR2 SYGVNS. V shed 3 bases and J shed 4 bases, with 7 bases lying between them. This CDR3 is built from 13 residues.